These T cell receptor beta chains were read from a single sample in a study of cytomegalovirus exposure and HLA in healthy donors. The method was immunoSEQ multiplex PCR; TCRdb's version includes in-frame clones alone and lacks a portion of them. The sample yields 150,000 to 200,000 clones, approximately 80% seen once. The sample comprised PBMCs. Every receptor here comes from a woman in her forties in good health and CMV-seronegative. Each CDR3 is given with its conserved first and last residue. The D gene is left open where the match is weak. Some rows mark clone size as missing; the rest say once, few, many or name a class of expanded clone.

j_call clone_size v_call d_call cdr3_nt cdr3_aa
TRBJ1-3 . TRBV5-6 TRBD1 TGTGCCAGCAGCTTGGTGGGACAGCCCTCATCTGGAAACACCATATATTTT CASSLVGQPSSGNTIYF
TRBJ1-2 . TRBV19 . TGTGCCAGTAGTATAGGTCCGGCTAACTATGGCTACACCTTC CASSIGPANYGYTF
TRBJ2-7 . TRBV18 TRBD1 TGTGCCAGCTCACACACCGGGACAGAGGTTTCCTACGAGCAGTACTTC CASSHTGTEVSYEQYF
TRBJ1-1 . TRBV29-1 TRBD1 TGCAGCGTTCAAGACAGGGATTACACTGAAGCTTTCTTT CSVQDRDYTEAFF
TRBJ2-7 . TRBV7-2 TRBD2 TGTGCCAGCAGCTTAGCGAAAAGTCGGGGGGGGTACGAGCAGTACTTC CASSLAKSRGGYEQYF
TRBJ1-2 . TRBV7-2 TRBD1 TGTGCCAGCAGCCGAGGGACAGGGGGAACTAACTATGGCTACACCTTC CASSRGTGGTNYGYTF
TRBJ1-5 . TRBV19 TRBD1 TGTGCCAGTAGTCTCCGGGACAGGGAGAATCAGCCCCAGCATTTT CASSLRDRENQPQHF
TRBJ1-2 once TRBV19 . TGTGCCAGTACCCCCGCTCAGGGACAAGTGGGCTACACCTTC CASTPAQGQVGYTF
TRBJ2-1 . TRBV27 . TGTGCCAGCAGTCCCCTCAAAGATAGCGGAACTTACAATGAGCAGTTCTTC CASSPLKDSGTYNEQFF
TRBJ1-1 . TRBV30 . TGTGCCTGGATCGCACGTCTCAGCGACACTGAAGCTTTCTTT CAWIARLSDTEAFF
TRBJ1-1 few TRBV5-1 TRBD1 TGCGCCAGCAGTACCGGGACAGGAAATTCGAACACTGAAGCTTTCTTT CASSTGTGNSNTEAFF
TRBJ2-7 . TRBV5-1 . TGCGCCAGCAGCTTACCGGACAGTGACGAGCAGTACTTC CASSLPDSDEQYF
TRBJ1-3 . TRBV14 . TGTGCCAGCAGCCAAGATATAGTAACTCCTGGAAACACCATATATTTT CASSQDIVTPGNTIYF
TRBJ1-5 . TRBV18 . TGTGCCAGCTCACCTAACGCAGGGGACCAGCCCCAGCATTTT CASSPNAGDQPQHF
TRBJ1-5 . TRBV6-4 . TGTGCCAGCAGCACCCAGGAAAATCAGCCCCAGCATTTT CASSTQENQPQHF
TRBJ1-3 once TRBV19 . TGTGCCAGTAGTATAAATTACCTGGCGGGAGGAAACACCATATATTTT CASSINYLAGGNTIYF
TRBJ1-5 . TRBV19 . TGTGCCAGTAGTATACGGCCAGGGGATCAGCCCCAGCATTTT CASSIRPGDQPQHF
TRBJ2-7 . TRBV5-6 . TGTGCCAGCAGCTTGGTAGACACCAGATACGAGCAGTACTTC CASSLVDTRYEQYF
TRBJ1-2 . TRBV2 TRBD1 TGTGCCAGCAGCGGAGGGGGCAGGGAGTCTAGCTACACCTTC CASSGGGRESSYTF
TRBJ1-1 . TRBV30 . TGTGCCTGGAGGTGGGCGGGCCACACTGAAGCTTTCTTT CAWRWAGHTEAFF
TRBJ1-2 . TRBV6-1 TRBD1 TGTGCCAGCAGCCAAAGCGGGACAGGGGGAGGCTACACCTTC CASSQSGTGGGYTF
TRBJ1-2 . TRBV30 . TGTGCCTGGAGTGTAACAGGAGACTATGGCTACACCTTC CAWSVTGDYGYTF
TRBJ2-5 . TRBV5-1 . TGCGCCAGCAGCTTGGGGGGGCAGGGAGAGACCCAGTACTTC CASSLGGQGETQYF
TRBJ1-1 . TRBV7-2 TRBD1 TGTGCCAGCGACCTTACAGGGGTGGGGACTGAAGCTTTCTTT CASDLTGVGTEAFF
TRBJ2-3 . TRBV19 . TGTGCCAGTAGTATCGGAGGGAGAATCTCAGATACGCAGTATTTT CASSIGGRISDTQYF
TRBJ2-1 few TRBV5-1 TRBD2 TGCGCCAGCAGTCGGACTAGCGGCCACAATGAGCAGTTCTTC CASSRTSGHNEQFF
TRBJ2-1 . TRBV11-3 TRBD2 TGTGCCAGCACTTCAGGAGCGGGAGCCTTAGATGAGCAGTTCTTC CASTSGAGALDEQFF
TRBJ2-1 . TRBV7-9 . TGTGCCAGCAGCTCCAGAGGCAGGGCTGAGCAGTTCTTC CASSSRGRAEQFF
TRBJ1-4 . TRBV11-3 TRBD1 TGTGCCAGCAGCCAAACCGGGACAGGGAGTGAAAAACTGTTTTTT CASSQTGTGSEKLFF
TRBJ2-1 . TRBV18 . TGTGCCAGCTCACCTTTATCCTACAATGAGCAGTTCTTC CASSPLSYNEQFF
TRBJ2-5 . TRBV5-5 . TGTGCCAGCAGCACGGAGACAGGCGGGGGACAAGAGACCCAGTACTTC CASSTETGGGQETQYF
TRBJ1-2 . TRBV30 TRBD1 TGTGCCCGGGCTGGGACAGGGGATGGCTACACCTTC CARAGTGDGYTF
TRBJ2-3 . TRBV9 . TGTGCCAGCAGCGCTTCTCCCACAGATACGCAGTATTTT CASSASPTDTQYF
TRBJ1-5 . TRBV13 . TGTGCCAGCAGCTTAGGCAGACACAATCAGCCCCAGCATTTT CASSLGRHNQPQHF